The source of this T cell receptor beta chain is a study of identical twins. TCRdb recomputed calls from the 5' RACE reads with MiXCR, one row per CDR3 protein. The table includes about 570,000 distinct CDR3 sequences, around a tenth detected once. The sample holds a few counts of this clonotype. The germline gives CDR1 PRHDT, CDR2 FYEKMQ (reference sequence). The CDR3 totals 18 residues. The V and J ends lost 0 bases and 0 bases respectively, with 17 bases between them. The data were also submitted as part of a second study, on yellow fever vaccine responses in identical twins.

This chain joins TRBV13 and TRBJ2-5; perhaps TRBD2 as D (6 bases). The sequencing input was PBMCs. The receptor was isolated from a woman aged 18-30 years in good health. In DNA, the CDR3 is TGTGCCAGCAGCTTAGGCCCCAGGGAGCCGGGGGACCAAGAGACCCAGTACTTC. Its protein product is CASSLGPREPGDQETQYF. The full variable domain, completed using reference TRBV13 and TRBJ2-5, is AAGVIQSPRHLIKEKRETATLKCYPIPRHDTVYWYQQGPGQDPQFLISFYEKMQSDKGSIPDRFSAQQFSDYHSELNMSSLELGDSALYFCASSLGPREPGDQETQYFGPGTRLLVL.